The T cell receptor beta chain described here comes from a study of blood T cells in healthy people across ages. Whole-study context: About one barcoded beta molecule per two T cells was captured by template switching.

The sample holds a few counts of this clonotype. Using a J-beta primer mix together with a sample-barcoded 5' primer, a second PCR was run for about 7 to 12 cycles. Every cDNA was tagged by a template-switch adaptor with 12 random nucleotides. TCRdb independently ran MiXCR on the 5' RACE reads; one entry per CDR3 protein. Among roughly 1,500,000 distinct CDR3 sequences listed, approximately 38% were seen once. Germline CDR1 reads MNHNS; CDR2 reads SASEGT. The CDR3 is 14 amino acids. V shed 5 bases and J shed 4 bases, with 9 bases lying between them. The TCR comes from a woman between 18 and 29 years old in good health. V and J are TRBV6-1 and TRBJ1-6; D call uncertain. Sequenced: blood. Here the CDR3 reads CASSTGIYNSPLHF. The CDR3 DNA follows: TGTGCCAGCAGTACCGGGATTTATAATTCACCCCTCCACTTT.